This TCR beta chain was identified during a study of identical twins. MiXCR, applied by TCRdb to the 5' RACE reads, yields one record per CDR3 protein. The profile covers more than 1.5 million distinct CDR3 sequences, with less than 35% appearing a single time and about 0.25% taken by the ten largest. This clonotype was detected only a few times. V was trimmed by 4 bases and J by 5 bases, leaving 17 bases between them. Germline V gives CDR1 LGHNA, CDR2 YNFKEQ. The CDR3 contains 15 residues. The source is a newborn girl in good health. The sample comprised cord blood. The chain links TRBV4-2 to TRBJ1-2; possibly TRBD1 for D (5 bases). The CDR3 DNA sequence: TGTGCCAGCAGCCGGGCTCGGGACGGCGGGTATGGCTACACCTTC. Translating gives CASSRARDGGYGYTF.